This TCR beta chain was sequenced in a study of post-analysis software for immune sequencing data. Overall study: The disease courses spanned relapsing-remitting, secondary progressive and progressive-relapsing forms of multiple sclerosis.

The TCR beta cDNA libraries carried unique molecular identifiers. The authors obtained 400,000 to 600,000 cDNA molecules from roughly 1.1 to 9.2 million T cells. TCRdb re-derived calls from the PCR reads in MiXCR, one entry per CDR3 protein. The sample shows hundreds of thousands of distinct CDR3 sequences, about 53% of them seen only once. Study-level findings and limits: Samples from one preparation batch, clustered by F measure, grouped strongly together. Multiple sclerosis patients had significantly lower normalized Chao1 diversity than controls. Higher frequency in patients than in controls was seen for roughly five TRBV segments, with TRBV5-6, TRBV5-1 and TRBV20-1 among them.

Worth noting for this clonotype: What it recognizes is unknown.

CDR3 size: 16 residues. V dropped 7 bases and J dropped 7 bases, with 22 bases sitting between them. This chain uses TRBV12-3 or TRBV12-4 with TRBJ1-4, with D perhaps TRBD1 (6 bases). The sample comprised blood. This receptor was taken from a girl aged 10 to 17 with multiple sclerosis. DNA for the CDR3: TGTGCCAGCAAGGCGGGGGCTACATGGCGGGGTGAAAAACTGTTTTTT. It encodes CASKAGATWRGEKLFF.